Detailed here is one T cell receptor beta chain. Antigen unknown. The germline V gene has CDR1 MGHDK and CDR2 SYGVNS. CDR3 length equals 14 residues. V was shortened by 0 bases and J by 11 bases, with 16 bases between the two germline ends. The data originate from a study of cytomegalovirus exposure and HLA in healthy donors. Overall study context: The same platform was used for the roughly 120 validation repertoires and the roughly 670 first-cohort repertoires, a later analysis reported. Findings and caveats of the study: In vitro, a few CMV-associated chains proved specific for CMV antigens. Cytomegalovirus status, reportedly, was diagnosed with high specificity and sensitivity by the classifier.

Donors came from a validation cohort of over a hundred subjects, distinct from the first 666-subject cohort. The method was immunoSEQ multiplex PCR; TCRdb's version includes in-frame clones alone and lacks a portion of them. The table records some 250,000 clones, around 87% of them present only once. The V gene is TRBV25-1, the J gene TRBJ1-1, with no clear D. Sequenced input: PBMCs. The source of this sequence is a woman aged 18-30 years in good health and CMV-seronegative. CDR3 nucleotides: TGTGCCAGCAGTGAATATATTCCCCTAAGTCGGGCTTTCTTT. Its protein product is CASSEYIPLSRAFF.